The 13 T cell receptor beta chains in this list originate from one sample, sequenced in a study of blood T cell repertoires in COVID-19. Measured with immunoSEQ multiplex PCR; TCRdb has only the in-frame clones, and not every one. The sample consists of approximately 68,000 clones, 70% to 90% of them appearing once. The sample comprised peripheral blood. Source of these receptors: a man between 65 and 85 years old with active or convalescent COVID-19.

The gene calls are TRBV3-1 (or the pseudogene TRBV3-2) and TRBJ1-2, with 7 bases aligning to TRBD1. The germline CDR1 and CDR2 sequences are LGHDT and YNNKEL (reference sequence). V shed 4 bases and J 6 bases; nucleotides not matched to a gene: 8. CDR3 length: 14 amino acids. The CDR3, as DNA: TGTGCCAGCAGCCCCGGCCGGGACAGAAATGGCTACACCTTC. It codes for CASSPGRDRNGYTF.

CDR3 sequence: CSGSGTSASKTQYF. The CDR3 DNA follows: TGCAGCGGATCCGGGACTAGCGCCTCTAAGACCCAGTACTTC. The chain joins TRBV29-1 to TRBJ2-5, with 10 bases identical to TRBD2. After removal of 7 bases from V and 6 bases from J, the junction contained 11 bases not matched to a gene. CDR3 size: 14 residues. CDR1 is SQVTM, CDR2 ANQGSEA, per germline.

The rearrangement links TRBV6-2 or TRBV6-3 to TRBJ2-1; D perhaps matches TRBD2 (5 bases). V was cut by 4 bases and J by 0 bases, with 10 bases left in between. The CDR3 extends over 15 amino acids. CDR1 and CDR2 from the germline V gene are MNHEY and SVGEGT. Here the CDR3 DNA reads TGTGCCAGCAGTTCCGGACTCCGCTCCTACAATGAGCAGTTCTTC. It translates to CASSSGLRSYNEQFF.

By share, this clone counts as medium-sized. The chain is built from TRBV5-4 and TRBJ2-1; 8 bases match TRBD2. Germline CDR1 and CDR2: SGHNT and YYREEE (reference sequence). V was clipped by 4 bases and J by 0 bases; unmatched bases: 6. CDR3 length equals 16 residues. CDR3 sequence: CASSPAGAGSYNEQFF. As DNA, the CDR3 is TGTGCCAGCAGCCCAGCGGGAGCGGGCTCCTACAATGAGCAGTTCTTC. Full variable domain (outside the CDR3, taken from reference TRBV5-4 and TRBJ2-1): ETGVTQSPTHLIKTRGQQVTLRCSSQSGHNTVSWYQQALGQGPQFIFQYYREEENGRGNFPPRFSGLQFPNYSSELNVNALELDDSALYLCASSPAGAGSYNEQFFGPGTRLTVL.

V usage is TRBV5-1 and J usage is TRBJ1-5; no firm D call. The V gene lost 0 bases and the J gene lost 6 bases, with 10 bases spanning the gap. Germline loops: CDR1 SGHRS, CDR2 YFSETQ. The CDR3 consists of 14 residues. This CDR3 reads CASSLVPNGQPQHF. CDR3 DNA sequence: TGCGCCAGCAGCTTGGTACCGAACGGTCAGCCCCAGCATTTT.

V gene TRBV6-5 combines with J gene TRBJ1-5; no definite D call. The germline V gene has CDR1 MNHEY and CDR2 SVGAGI. Between the trimmed V and J ends, which lost 5 bases and 3 bases, there was a span of 11 bases. This CDR3 is 14 amino acids long. The CDR3 DNA reads as TGTGCCAGCAGTCCCCCAGGATCCAATCAGCCCCAGCATTTT. Protein: CASSPPGSNQPQHF.

This clone was seen more than once but under ten times. J is TRBJ2-7 and V is TRBV19, with 7 bases matching TRBD1. The germline V gene has CDR1 LNHDA and CDR2 SQIVND (reference sequence). This CDR3 is 15 amino acids long. V dropped 5 bases and J dropped 2; count of bases not matched to a gene: 9. The CDR3 here is CASSVSRDSAYEQYF. The CDR3 DNA reads TGTGCCAGTAGTGTATCCCGGGACAGCGCCTACGAGCAGTACTTC.

This clone was detected once. This sequence joins TRBV19 and TRBJ1-1, with D possibly matching TRBD1 (5 bases). Per germline, CDR1 LNHDA and CDR2 SQIVND (reference sequence). Deletions cut 3 bases from V and 6 bases from J, with 14 bases between. This CDR3 is 14 amino acids long. DNA for the CDR3: TGTGCCAGTAGTATGCAGGGTTTGGTTTCTGAAGCTTTCTTT. Translation: CASSMQGLVSEAFF.

This sequence joins TRBV9 and TRBJ1-3; D may be TRBD1 (6 bases). Germline V gene data show CDR1 as SGDLS and CDR2 as YYNGEE. V lost 1 base and J lost 4, with 15 bases in between. The CDR3 consists of 16 residues. The CDR3 sequence is CASSVRQEPLGNTIYF. The CDR3 DNA reads TGTGCCAGCAGCGTAAGACAGGAGCCACTCGGAAACACCATATATTTT.

The CDR3 protein is CASSLVGTTGRNEKLFF. The CDR3 DNA follows: TGTGCCAGCAGCTTGGTGGGAACGACAGGGCGAAATGAAAAACTGTTTTTT. The V call is TRBV5-6, the J call TRBJ1-4; 7 bases match TRBD1. CDR3 length equals 17 residues. Losses at the gene ends were 0 bases for V and 5 bases for J; bases not matched to a gene: 10. Germline CDR1 and CDR2: SGHDT and YYEEEE.

The gene calls are TRBV24-1 and TRBJ2-7; 7 bases fit TRBD2. CDR3 length: 17 residues. The germline gives CDR1 KGHDR, CDR2 SFDVKD. Losses at the gene ends were 4 bases for V and 5 bases for J; bases not matched to a gene: 16. CDR3 in amino acids: CATSDPRRGGSLNEQYF. CDR3 in DNA: TGTGCCACCAGTGACCCTCGTCGGGGCGGGAGTCTCAACGAGCAGTACTTC.

The chain uses TRBV2 and TRBJ2-7, with 11 bases matching TRBD2. Germline V gene sequence: CDR1 SNHLY, CDR2 FYNNEI. The CDR3 is 15 residues long. V shed 1 base and J 4 bases; nucleotides not matched to a gene: 3. DNA of the CDR3: TGTGCCAGCAGTGAAGAACTAGCGGGAGTGTACGAGCAGTACTTC. This gives the protein CASSEELAGVYEQYF.

The V and J genes are TRBV5-1 and TRBJ1-1; TRBD1 agrees at 9 bases. Germline trimming cut 5 bases from V and 5 bases from J; bases unmatched to any gene: 13. This CDR3 has 16 residues. Germline V CDR1 and CDR2: SGHRS, YFSETQ. In DNA form, the CDR3 reads TGCGCCAGCAGTTTACAGGGGGCAGGGAGAACGACTGAAGCTTTCTTT. Protein product: CASSLQGAGRTTEAFF.